The 24 T cell receptor beta chains below were found in one sample sequenced in a study of graft-versus-host responses after intestinal transplantation. Antigens of these TCRs are unknown. Profiled with immunoSEQ multiplex PCR; TCRdb holds only in-frame clones, not every one. The sample has about 96,000 clones; more than 85% are singletons. The sequencing used unstimulated CD4+ T cells sorted from spleen or lymph node cells, collected before intestinal transplant. Source of these receptors: a human donor who received an intestinal transplant.

The chain is built from TRBV30 and TRBJ1-5; possible D gene TRBD1, 5 bases. This CDR3 contains 13 residues. Germline lookup yields CDR1 GTSNPN and CDR2 SVGIG (reference sequence). Between the trimmed V and J ends, which lost 1 base and 3 bases, there was a span of 7 bases. The CDR3 here is CAWSGTNNQPQHF. As DNA, the CDR3 is TGTGCCTGGAGTGGGACAAACAATCAGCCCCAGCATTTT.

The genes are TRBV18 and TRBJ1-1; TRBD1 matches 8 bases. Trimming took 6 bases from V and 5 from J; bases not matched to a gene: 5. Germline CDR1 and CDR2: KGHSH and LQKENI. The CDR3 consists of 13 residues. CDR3 DNA: TGTGCCAGCTCGCAGGGGGCGCGAACTGAAGCTTTCTTT. It translates to CASSQGARTEAFF.

This rearrangement joins TRBV27 to TRBJ1-1; 7 positions agree with TRBD1. Germline V CDR1 and CDR2: MNHEY, SMNVEV (reference sequence). V lost 3 bases and J lost 1; bases outside the gene matches: 8. This CDR3 is built from 16 residues. CDR3 amino acids: CASSFNRGRGNTEAFF. The CDR3 nucleotides are TGTGCCAGCAGTTTTAACAGGGGTAGGGGGAACACTGAAGCTTTCTTT.

The V and J genes are TRBV30 and TRBJ1-3; D remains unclear. In germline, CDR1 is GTSNPN, CDR2 SVGIG (reference sequence). The CDR3 loop spans 14 amino acids. Trimming took off 1 base at V and 0 bases at J, with 7 bases between the two ends. CDR3 in amino acids: CAWSALFSGNTIYF. DNA of the CDR3: TGTGCCTGGAGTGCTCTATTCTCTGGAAACACCATATATTTT.

The rearrangement uses TRBV4-2 and TRBJ2-1, with TRBD2 identical over 10 bases. The CDR3 runs 18 residues. The germline CDR1 and CDR2 sequences are LGHNA and YNFKEQ. The junction had 13 bases not matched to a gene; V was cut back by 4 bases and J by 4 bases. This CDR3 reads CASSPTPLLAGTYNEQFF. CDR3 coding DNA: TGTGCCAGCAGCCCGACCCCCTTACTAGCGGGGACTTACAATGAGCAGTTCTTC.

This chain joins TRBV7-3 and TRBJ1-1; the D gene is possibly TRBD1 (5 bases). The CDR3 totals 16 residues. From germline, CDR1 is SGHTA and CDR2 FQGTGA. The V end was cut by 5 bases, the J end by 2 bases, with 18 bases between. The CDR3 reads CASSRWGPPSNTEAFF. The CDR3 nucleotides read TGTGCCAGCAGCCGGTGGGGCCCCCCATCAAACACTGAAGCTTTCTTT.

This chain connects TRBV28 to TRBJ2-5; the D gene is possibly TRBD2 (7 bases). This CDR3 is built from 15 residues. Between the trimmed V and J ends, which lost 2 bases and 5 bases, there was a span of 15 bases. Germline V CDR1 and CDR2: MDHEN, SYDVKM. The CDR3 loop is CASSLGGARAETQYF. The CDR3 DNA reads as TGTGCCAGCAGTTTAGGGGGGGCGAGGGCGGAGACCCAGTACTTC.

V gene TRBV18 combines with J gene TRBJ2-3, with D perhaps matching TRBD1 (6 bases). The CDR3 runs 15 residues. Germline CDR1 and CDR2: KGHSH and LQKENI. The germline V and J ends were trimmed by 3 bases and 1 base, with 11 bases remaining between them. This CDR3 is CASSPGQTGTDTQYF. Written as DNA, the CDR3 is TGTGCCAGCTCACCCGGACAGACAGGCACAGATACGCAGTATTTT.

The chain recombines TRBV18 with TRBJ2-1; 7 bases fit TRBD2. CDR3 size: 15 residues. The trim removed 2 bases at V and 12 bases at J, leaving 13 bases unmatched. Germline values: CDR1 KGHSH, CDR2 LQKENI. In DNA form, the CDR3 reads TGTGCCAGCTCACCAGGCCGGGAGCCGCCGGGGGGGCAGTTCTTC. Translation: CASSPGREPPGGQFF.

The V gene is TRBV4-2, the J gene TRBJ1-2; a weak D match, TRBD1 (5 bases). The germline gives CDR1 LGHNA, CDR2 YNFKEQ. The CDR3 loop spans 15 amino acids. Deletions cut 3 bases from V and 5 bases from J, with 16 bases between. Written as DNA, the CDR3 is TGTGCCAGCAGCCAGCCTGGTTCAGGGAGGTATGGCTACACCTTC. Translated, it gives CASSQPGSGRYGYTF.

V gene TRBV27 combines with J gene TRBJ2-7, with 9 bases lining up with TRBD1. Germline assignment: CDR1 MNHEY and CDR2 SMNVEV (reference sequence). This CDR3 is built from 15 residues. V gave up 6 bases and J gave up 6 bases; unmatched junction bases: 12. The CDR3 nucleotides read TGTGCCAGCAGCTCGCGGGGACAGGGTAATCGCGAGCAGTACTTC. Its protein is CASSSRGQGNREQYF.

V and J are TRBV9 and TRBJ1-3; D remains unclear. CDR3 length equals 16 residues. Germline lookup yields CDR1 SGDLS and CDR2 YYNGEE. Deletions cut 0 bases from V and 0 bases from J, with 10 bases between. The CDR3 nucleotides read TGTGCCAGCAGCGTAGGGGGAGGACTCTCTGGAAACACCATATATTTT. It encodes CASSVGGGLSGNTIYF.

This chain joins TRBV5-1 and TRBJ2-7, with TRBD1 as a possible D gene (6 bases). The germline V gene has CDR1 SGHRS and CDR2 YFSETQ. V lost 2 bases and J 2 bases, leaving 8 bases between the germline ends. The CDR3 spans 13 residues. CDR3 coding DNA: TGCGCCAGCAGCTTCGACAGGCCCTACGAGCAGTACTTC. Translated: CASSFDRPYEQYF.

V and J are TRBV6-1 and TRBJ1-6; TRBD1 matches at 7 bases. The CDR3 is 17 residues long. Germline V gene lookup returns CDR1 MNHNS and CDR2 SASEGT. With 4 bases clipped from V and 0 bases from J, the junction kept 6 bases outside the gene matches. DNA of the CDR3: TGTGCCAGCAGTGGACAGGGCCAGAGCTCCTATAATTCACCCCTCCACTTT. It is translated as CASSGQGQSSYNSPLHF.

Here the CDR3 reads CASSPGQNSYNSPLHF. In nucleotides, the CDR3 is TGTGCCAGCAGTCCCGGACAGAACTCCTATAATTCACCCCTCCACTTT. The J gene is TRBJ1-6, the V gene TRBV27; D might be TRBD1 (6 bases). The CDR3 is made up of 16 amino acids. V lost 5 bases and J lost 0, with 11 bases in between. Germline V gene lookup returns CDR1 MNHEY and CDR2 SMNVEV (reference sequence).

J is TRBJ2-2 and V is TRBV6-5, with D possibly matching TRBD2 (7 bases). CDR3 length: 14 amino acids. The V and J ends lost 3 bases and 7 bases respectively, with 12 bases between them. CDR1 and CDR2 (germline): MNHEY, SVGAGI. Here the CDR3 reads CASSYAGASGELFF. The CDR3 DNA follows: TGTGCCAGCAGTTATGCGGGGGCCAGCGGGGAGCTGTTTTTT.

This clone was detected once. The rearrangement joins TRBV19 to TRBJ2-7, with 7 bases matching TRBD1. Germline assignment: CDR1 LNHDA and CDR2 SQIVND (reference sequence). The CDR3 consists of 15 residues. The V and J ends lost 5 bases and 5 bases, in that order; junction bases with no gene match: 12. The CDR3 reads CASSPWTGRGHEQYF. Written as DNA, the CDR3 is TGTGCCAGTAGTCCGTGGACAGGCCGGGGCCACGAGCAGTACTTC.

The chain recombines TRBV11-1 with TRBJ2-7, with 12 nucleotides matching TRBD1. Trimming took 1 base from V and 5 from J; bases not matched to a gene: 12. There are 18 residues in the CDR3. Germline loops: CDR1 SGHAT, CDR2 FQDESV (reference sequence). The CDR3 DNA reads as TGTGCCAGCAGCTTAGTAGCGGACCGGGACAGGGGGCCTGACGAGCAGTACTTC. Protein product: CASSLVADRDRGPDEQYF.

This clone was recorded only once. The chain links TRBV30 to TRBJ1-2, with D unclear. Germline lookup yields CDR1 GTSNPN and CDR2 SVGIG (reference sequence). Trimming cost V 2 bases and J 3 bases, with 10 bases left between them. This CDR3 has 13 amino acids. CDR3 coding DNA: TGTGCCTGGAGTTCTCTCAGATACTATGGCTACACCTTC. This gives the protein CAWSSLRYYGYTF.

This chain joins TRBV7-2 and TRBJ1-1, with 8 bases lining up with TRBD1. The V gene end was trimmed by 8 bases and the J gene end by 5 bases; junction bases not matched to a gene: 4. Germline CDR1 is SGHTA and CDR2 is FQGNSA. This CDR3 is 12 amino acids long. DNA for the CDR3: TGTGCCAGCGACAGGGGAGAAACTGAAGCTTTCTTT. Protein: CASDRGETEAFF.

The chain combines TRBV7-2 with TRBJ1-5, with 7 bases matching TRBD1. Germline V CDR1 and CDR2: SGHTA, FQGNSA. The CDR3 runs 14 residues. Germline trimming cut 5 bases from V and 6 bases from J; bases unmatched to any gene: 7. The CDR3 nucleotides are TGTGCCAGCAGCCTCCGACAGGGAGGTCAGCCCCAGCATTTT. Translating gives CASSLRQGGQPQHF.

The table lists this clone with a count of one. This chain joins TRBV30 and TRBJ1-6, with 8 bases that match TRBD1. V gave up 5 bases and J gave up 7 bases; unmatched junction bases: 4. This CDR3 has 13 residues. CDR1 GTSNPN and CDR2 SVGIG come from the germline V gene (reference sequence). CDR3 protein: CAWGQGPNSPLHF. In nucleotides, the CDR3 is TGTGCCTGGGGACAGGGCCCGAATTCACCCCTCCACTTT. Supplemented by reference TRBV30 and TRBJ1-6, the full variable domain reads SQTIHQWPATLVQPVGSPLSLECTVEGTSNPNLYWYRQAAGRGLQLLFYSVGIGQISSEVPQNLSASRPQDRQFILSSKKLLLSDSGFYLCAWGQGPNSPLHFGNGTRLTVT.

The chain joins TRBV4-1 to TRBJ2-7, with 10 bases matching TRBD1. CDR3 length equals 15 residues. Trimming at V came to 3 bases and at J to 2 bases, leaving 4 bases not matched to a gene. Germline V lookup: CDR1 MGHRA, CDR2 YSYEKL. CDR3 nucleotide sequence: TGCGCCAGCAGCCAGTCCGGGACAGGGGCCTACGAGCAGTACTTC. Translation gives CASSQSGTGAYEQYF.

The V gene is TRBV2, the J gene TRBJ2-7; 9 positions agree with TRBD1. The CDR3 loop spans 14 amino acids. Unmatched junction bases numbered 4, after V lost 4 bases and J lost 3 bases. Per germline, CDR1 SNHLY and CDR2 FYNNEI. The CDR3 loop is CASSVDRGNYEQYF. CDR3 nucleotide sequence: TGTGCCAGCAGTGTAGACAGGGGGAACTACGAGCAGTACTTC.